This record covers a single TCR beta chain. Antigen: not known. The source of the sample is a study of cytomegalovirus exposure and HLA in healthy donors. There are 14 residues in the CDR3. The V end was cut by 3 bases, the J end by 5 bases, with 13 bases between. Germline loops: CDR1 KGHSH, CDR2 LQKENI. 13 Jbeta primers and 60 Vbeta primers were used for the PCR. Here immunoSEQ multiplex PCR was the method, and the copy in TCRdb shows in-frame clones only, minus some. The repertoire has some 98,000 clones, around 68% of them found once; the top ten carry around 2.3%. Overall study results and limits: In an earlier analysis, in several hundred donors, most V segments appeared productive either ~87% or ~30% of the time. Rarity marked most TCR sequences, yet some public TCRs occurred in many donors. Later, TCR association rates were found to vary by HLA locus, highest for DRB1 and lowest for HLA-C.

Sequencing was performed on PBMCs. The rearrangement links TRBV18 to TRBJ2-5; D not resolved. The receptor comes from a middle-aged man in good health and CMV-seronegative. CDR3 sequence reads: CASSPPPAGETQYF. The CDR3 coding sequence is TGTGCCAGCTCACCTCCTCCGGCCGGGGAGACCCAGTACTTC.